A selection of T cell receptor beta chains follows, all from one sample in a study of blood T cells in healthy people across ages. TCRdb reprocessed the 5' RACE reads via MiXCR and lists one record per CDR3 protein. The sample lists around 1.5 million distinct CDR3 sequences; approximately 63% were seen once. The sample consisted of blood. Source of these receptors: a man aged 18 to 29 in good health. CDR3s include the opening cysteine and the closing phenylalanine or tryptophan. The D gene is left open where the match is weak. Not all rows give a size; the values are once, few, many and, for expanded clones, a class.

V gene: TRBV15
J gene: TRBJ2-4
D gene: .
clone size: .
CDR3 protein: CATSRGSSRQWEQYF
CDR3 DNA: TGTGCCACCAGCAGAGGTTCTTCGAGGCAGTGGGAGCAGTACTTC

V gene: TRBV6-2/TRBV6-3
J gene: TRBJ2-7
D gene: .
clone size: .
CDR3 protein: CASSRLQNEQYF
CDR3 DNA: TGTGCCAGCAGTAGGCTTCAGAACGAGCAGTACTTC

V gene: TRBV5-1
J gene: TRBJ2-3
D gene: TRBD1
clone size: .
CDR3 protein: CASSAQTGGTDTQYF
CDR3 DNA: TGCGCCAGCAGCGCACAGACAGGGGGCACAGATACGCAGTATTTT

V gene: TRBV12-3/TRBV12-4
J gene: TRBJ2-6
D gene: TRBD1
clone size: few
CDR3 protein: CASSTGGSGANVLTF
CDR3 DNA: TGTGCCAGCAGTACAGGGGGCTCTGGGGCCAACGTCCTGACTTTC

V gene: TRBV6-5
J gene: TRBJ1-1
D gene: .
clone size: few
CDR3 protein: CASSYGTPMNTEAFF
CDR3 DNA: TGTGCCAGCAGTTACGGAACACCCATGAACACTGAAGCTTTCTTT

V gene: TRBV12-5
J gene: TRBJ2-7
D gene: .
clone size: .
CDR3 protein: CASGQSLEYEQYF
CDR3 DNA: TGTGCTAGTGGTCAAAGTCTGGAGTACGAGCAGTACTTC

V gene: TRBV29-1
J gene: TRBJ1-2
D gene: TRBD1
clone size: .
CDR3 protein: CSVGQSEGYTF
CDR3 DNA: TGCAGCGTGGGACAGTCGGAGGGCTACACCTTC

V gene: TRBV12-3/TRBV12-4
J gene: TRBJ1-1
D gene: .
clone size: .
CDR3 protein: CASRKLLMNTEAFF
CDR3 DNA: TGTGCCAGCAGGAAACTCCTTATGAACACTGAAGCTTTCTTT

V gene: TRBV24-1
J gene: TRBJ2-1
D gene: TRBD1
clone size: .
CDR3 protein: CATSEGQGTNEQFF
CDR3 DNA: TGTGCCACCAGTGAAGGACAGGGGACAAACGAGCAGTTCTTC

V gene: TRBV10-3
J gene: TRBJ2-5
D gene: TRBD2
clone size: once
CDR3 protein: CAISDLAGAGATQYF
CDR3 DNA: TGTGCCATCAGTGACCTAGCGGGAGCGGGAGCGACCCAGTACTTC

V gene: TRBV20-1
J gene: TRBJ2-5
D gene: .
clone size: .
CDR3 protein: CSANPGGLPETQYF
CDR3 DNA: TGCAGTGCTAACCCAGGAGGGCTCCCAGAGACCCAGTACTTC

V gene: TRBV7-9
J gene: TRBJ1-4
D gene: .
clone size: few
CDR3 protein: CASSNNEKLFF
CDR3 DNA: TGTGCCAGCAGCAACAATGAAAAACTGTTTTTT

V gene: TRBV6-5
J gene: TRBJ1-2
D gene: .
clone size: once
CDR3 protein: CASSYSQGPDGYTF
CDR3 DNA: TGTGCCAGCAGTTACTCTCAGGGACCCGATGGCTACACCTTC

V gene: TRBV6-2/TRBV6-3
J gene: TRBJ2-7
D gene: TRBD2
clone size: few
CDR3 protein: CASRTGLAGSYEQYF
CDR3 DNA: TGTGCCAGCAGGACGGGACTAGCCGGCTCCTACGAGCAGTACTTC

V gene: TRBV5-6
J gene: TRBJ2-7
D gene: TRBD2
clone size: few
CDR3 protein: CASSRPLAGSYEQYF
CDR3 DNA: TGTGCCAGCAGCCGACCTCTAGCGGGGAGCTACGAGCAGTACTTC

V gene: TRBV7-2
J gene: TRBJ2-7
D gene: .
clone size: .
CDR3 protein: CASSSGGGPGDEQYF
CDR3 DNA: TGTGCCAGCAGCTCAGGAGGGGGCCCAGGGGATGAGCAGTACTTC

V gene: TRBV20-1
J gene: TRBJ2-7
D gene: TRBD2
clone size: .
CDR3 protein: CSAASGGSLDEQYF
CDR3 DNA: TGCAGTGCCGCCTCGGGGGGGTCTTTGGACGAGCAGTACTTC

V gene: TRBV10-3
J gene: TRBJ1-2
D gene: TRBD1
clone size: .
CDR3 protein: CATMTGGYGYTF
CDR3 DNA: TGTGCCACCATGACAGGGGGCTATGGCTACACCTTC

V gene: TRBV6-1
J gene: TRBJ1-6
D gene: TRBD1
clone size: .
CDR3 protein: CASSEGTGFAYNSPLHF
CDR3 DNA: TGTGCCAGCAGTGAAGGGACAGGGTTCGCCTATAATTCACCCCTCCACTTT

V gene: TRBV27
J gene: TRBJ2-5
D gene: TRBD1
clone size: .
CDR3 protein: CASSYGTGQETQYF
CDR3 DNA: TGTGCCAGCAGTTATGGGACAGGACAAGAGACCCAGTACTTC

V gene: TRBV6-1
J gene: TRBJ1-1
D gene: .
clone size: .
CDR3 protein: CASSAWGENTEAFF
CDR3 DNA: TGTGCCAGCAGTGCATGGGGCGAAAACACTGAAGCTTTCTTT

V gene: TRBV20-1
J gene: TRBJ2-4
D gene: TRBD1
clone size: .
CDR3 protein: CSAPDRDRKNIQYF
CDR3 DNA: TGCAGTGCCCCTGACCGGGACAGAAAAAACATTCAGTACTTC

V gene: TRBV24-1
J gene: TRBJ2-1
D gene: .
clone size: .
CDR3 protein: CATSEDEHNEQFF
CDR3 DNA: TGTGCCACCAGTGAAGACGAGCATAATGAGCAGTTCTTC

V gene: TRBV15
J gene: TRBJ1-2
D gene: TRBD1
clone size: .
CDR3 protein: CATSPRDRIYGYTF
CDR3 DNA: TGTGCCACCAGCCCACGGGACAGGATATATGGCTACACCTTC

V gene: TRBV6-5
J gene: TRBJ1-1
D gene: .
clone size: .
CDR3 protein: CASTAGQKNTEAFF
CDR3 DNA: TGTGCCAGCACCGCGGGACAAAAGAACACTGAAGCTTTCTTT

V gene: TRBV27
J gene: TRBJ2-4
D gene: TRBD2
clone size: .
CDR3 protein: CASSLSMASGGYSENIQYF
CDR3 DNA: TGTGCCAGCAGTTTATCGATGGCTAGCGGGGGCTATTCGGAAAACATTCAGTACTTC

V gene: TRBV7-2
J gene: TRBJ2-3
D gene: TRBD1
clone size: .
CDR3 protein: CASSPQSGTGRVTQYF
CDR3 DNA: TGTGCCAGCAGCCCCCAATCCGGGACAGGGAGGGTTACGCAGTATTTT

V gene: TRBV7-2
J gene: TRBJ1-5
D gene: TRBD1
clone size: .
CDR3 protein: CASSLARAGGGQPQHF
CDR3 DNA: TGTGCCAGCAGCTTAGCGCGGGCAGGGGGCGGTCAGCCCCAGCATTTT

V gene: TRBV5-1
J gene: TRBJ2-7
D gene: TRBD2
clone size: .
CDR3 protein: CASSLRSGAYEQYF
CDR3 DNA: TGCGCCAGCAGCTTGAGGAGCGGGGCTTACGAGCAGTACTTC

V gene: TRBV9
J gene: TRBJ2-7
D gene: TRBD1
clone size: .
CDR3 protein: CASSVGPTGIGEQYF
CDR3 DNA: TGTGCCAGCAGCGTAGGGCCGACAGGGATTGGCGAGCAGTACTTC

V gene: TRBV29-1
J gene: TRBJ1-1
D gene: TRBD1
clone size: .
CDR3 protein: CSAERTGGAGTEAFF
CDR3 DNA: TGCAGCGCCGAAAGGACAGGGGGCGCTGGCACTGAAGCTTTCTTT

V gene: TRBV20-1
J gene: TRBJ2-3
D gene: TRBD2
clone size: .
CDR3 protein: CSALAGAGDTQYF
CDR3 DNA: TGCAGTGCGTTAGCGGGAGCTGGGGATACGCAGTATTTT

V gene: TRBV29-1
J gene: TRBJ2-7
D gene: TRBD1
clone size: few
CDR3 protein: CSAYGQGGSEQYF
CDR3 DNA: TGCAGCGCGTATGGACAGGGAGGATCCGAGCAGTACTTC

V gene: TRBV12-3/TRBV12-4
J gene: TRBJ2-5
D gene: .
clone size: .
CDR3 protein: CASSRGRFQETQYF
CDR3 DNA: TGTGCCAGCAGCCGTGGACGGTTCCAAGAGACCCAGTACTTC

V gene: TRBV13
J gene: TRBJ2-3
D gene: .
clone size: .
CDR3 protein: CASSQTGSDTQYF
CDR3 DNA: TGTGCCAGCAGTCAAACAGGGTCAGATACGCAGTATTTT

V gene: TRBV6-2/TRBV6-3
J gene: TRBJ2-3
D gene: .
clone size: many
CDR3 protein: CASSRTSTDTQYF
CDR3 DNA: TGTGCCAGCAGTCGGACTAGCACAGATACGCAGTATTTT

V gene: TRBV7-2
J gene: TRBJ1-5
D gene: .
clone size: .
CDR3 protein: CASSSRGALQPQHF
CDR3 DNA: TGTGCCAGCAGCTCTCGGGGGGCCTTGCAGCCCCAGCATTTT

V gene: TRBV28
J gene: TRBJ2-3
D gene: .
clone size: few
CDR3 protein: CASSPPGQLTQYF
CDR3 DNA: TGTGCCAGCAGTCCCCCCGGACAACTAACGCAGTATTTT

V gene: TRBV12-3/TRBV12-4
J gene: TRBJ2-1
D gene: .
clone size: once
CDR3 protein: CASPGDNEQFF
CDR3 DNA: TGTGCCAGCCCAGGGGATAATGAGCAGTTCTTC

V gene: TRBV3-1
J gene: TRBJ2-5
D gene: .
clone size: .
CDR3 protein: CASSQAYLTSYF
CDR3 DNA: TGTGCCAGCAGCCAAGCGTACCTCACCTCGTACTTC

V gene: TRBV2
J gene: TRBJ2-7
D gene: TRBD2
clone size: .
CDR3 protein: CASRGLEVGTRGYEQYF
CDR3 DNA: TGTGCCAGCAGGGGACTGGAGGTGGGGACTAGGGGCTACGAGCAGTACTTC

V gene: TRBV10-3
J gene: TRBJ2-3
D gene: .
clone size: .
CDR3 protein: CAISEPPWGFARTDTQYF
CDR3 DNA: TGTGCCATCAGTGAACCCCCGTGGGGGTTTGCTAGGACAGATACGCAGTATTTT

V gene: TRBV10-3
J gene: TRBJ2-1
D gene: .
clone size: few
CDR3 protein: CAISERAEQFF
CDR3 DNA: TGTGCCATCAGTGAGCGTGCTGAGCAGTTCTTC

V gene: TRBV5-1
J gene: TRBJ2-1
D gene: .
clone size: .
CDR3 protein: CASSLASSNEQFF
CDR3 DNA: TGCGCCAGCAGCTTGGCCTCTAGCAATGAGCAGTTCTTC

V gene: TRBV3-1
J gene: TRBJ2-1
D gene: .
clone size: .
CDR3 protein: CASSQARVGWRVVVSYNEQFF
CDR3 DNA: TGTGCCAGCAGCCAAGCTCGGGTGGGGTGGAGGGTTGTTGTCTCCTACAATGAGCAGTTCTTC

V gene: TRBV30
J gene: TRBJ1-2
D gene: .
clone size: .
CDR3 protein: CAWRKGNYGYTF
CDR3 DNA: TGTGCCTGGAGAAAGGGGAACTATGGCTACACCTTC

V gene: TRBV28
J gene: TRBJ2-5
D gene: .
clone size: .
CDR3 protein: CASSATGWEQYF
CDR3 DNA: TGTGCCAGCAGCGCAACGGGGTGGGAGCAGTACTTC

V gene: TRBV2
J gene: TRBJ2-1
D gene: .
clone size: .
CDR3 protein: CASSDITFSWNEQFF
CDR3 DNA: TGTGCCAGCAGTGATATCACCTTCAGTTGGAATGAGCAGTTCTTC

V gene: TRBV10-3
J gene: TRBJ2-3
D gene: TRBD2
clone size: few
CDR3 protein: CAISERNREGKDTQYF
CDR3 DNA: TGTGCCATCAGTGAGAGGAACCGGGAGGGGAAAGATACGCAGTATTTT